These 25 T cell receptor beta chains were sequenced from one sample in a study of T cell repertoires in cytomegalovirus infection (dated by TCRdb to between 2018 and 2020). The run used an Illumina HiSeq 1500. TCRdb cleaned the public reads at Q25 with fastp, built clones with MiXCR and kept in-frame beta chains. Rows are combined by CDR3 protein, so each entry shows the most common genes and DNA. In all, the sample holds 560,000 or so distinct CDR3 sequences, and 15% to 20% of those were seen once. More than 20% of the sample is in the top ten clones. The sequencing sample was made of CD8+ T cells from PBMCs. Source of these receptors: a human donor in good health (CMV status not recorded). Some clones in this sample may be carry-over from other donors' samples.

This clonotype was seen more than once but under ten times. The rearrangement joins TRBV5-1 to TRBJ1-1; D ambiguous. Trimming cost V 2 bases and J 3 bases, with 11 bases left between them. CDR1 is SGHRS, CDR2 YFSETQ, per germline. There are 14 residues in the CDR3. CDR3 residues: CASSLSRIYTEAFF. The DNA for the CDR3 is TGCGCCAGCAGCTTATCCAGGATTTACACTGAAGCTTTCTTT.

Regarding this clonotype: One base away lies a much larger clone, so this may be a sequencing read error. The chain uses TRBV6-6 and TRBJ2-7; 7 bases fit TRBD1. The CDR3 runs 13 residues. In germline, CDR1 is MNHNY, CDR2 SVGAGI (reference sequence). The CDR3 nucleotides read TGTGCCCGCAGTAGCATAACAGGGGACGAGCAGTACTTC. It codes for CARSSITGDEQYF.

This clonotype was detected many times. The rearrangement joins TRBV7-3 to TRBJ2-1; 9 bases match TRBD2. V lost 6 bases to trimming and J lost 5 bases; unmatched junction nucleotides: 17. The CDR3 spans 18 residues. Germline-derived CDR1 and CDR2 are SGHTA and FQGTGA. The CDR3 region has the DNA TGTGCCAGCAGTCCCGGGGCTAGCGGGGCCCGGGGAAACAATGAGCAGTTCTTC. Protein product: CASSPGASGARGNNEQFF.

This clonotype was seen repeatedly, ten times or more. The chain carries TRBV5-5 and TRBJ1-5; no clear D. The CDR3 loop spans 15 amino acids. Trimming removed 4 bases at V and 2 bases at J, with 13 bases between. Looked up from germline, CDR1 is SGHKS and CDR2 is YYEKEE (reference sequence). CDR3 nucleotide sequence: TGTGCCAGCAGCCGTACCGCGAGGGGCAATCAGCCCCAGCATTTT. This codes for CASSRTARGNQPQHF.

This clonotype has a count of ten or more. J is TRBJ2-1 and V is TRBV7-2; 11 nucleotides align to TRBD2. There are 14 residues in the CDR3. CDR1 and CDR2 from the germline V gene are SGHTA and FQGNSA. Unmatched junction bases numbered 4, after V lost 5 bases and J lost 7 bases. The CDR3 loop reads CASSITSGSNEQFF. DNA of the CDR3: TGTGCCAGCAGCATCACTAGCGGGAGTAATGAGCAGTTCTTC. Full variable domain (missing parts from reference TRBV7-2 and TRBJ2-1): GAGVSQSPSNKVTEKGKDVELRCDPISGHTALYWYRQSLGQGLEFLIYFQGNSAPDKSGLPSDRFSAERTGGSVSTLTIQRTQQEDSAVYLCASSITSGSNEQFFGPGTRLTVL.

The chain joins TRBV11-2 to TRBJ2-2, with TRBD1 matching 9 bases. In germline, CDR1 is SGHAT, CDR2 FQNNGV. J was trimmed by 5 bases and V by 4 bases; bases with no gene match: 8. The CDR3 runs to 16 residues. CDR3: CASSSIWTGETGELFF. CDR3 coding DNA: TGTGCCAGCAGCTCAATTTGGACAGGGGAAACCGGGGAGCTGTTTTTT.

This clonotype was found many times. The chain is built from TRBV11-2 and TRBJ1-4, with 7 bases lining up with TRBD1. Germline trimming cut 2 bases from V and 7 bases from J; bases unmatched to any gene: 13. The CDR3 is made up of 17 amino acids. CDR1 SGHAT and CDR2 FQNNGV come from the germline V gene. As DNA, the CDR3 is TGTGCCAGCAGCTTATGGCTGAGGCCAGGGGGGAGTGAAAAACTGTTTTTT. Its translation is CASSLWLRPGGSEKLFF.

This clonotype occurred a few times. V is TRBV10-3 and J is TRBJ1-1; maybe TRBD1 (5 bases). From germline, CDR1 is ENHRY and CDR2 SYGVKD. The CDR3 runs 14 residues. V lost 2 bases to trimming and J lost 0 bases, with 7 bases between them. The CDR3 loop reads CAISERGLNTEAFF. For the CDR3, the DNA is TGTGCCATCAGTGAGAGGGGATTGAACACTGAAGCTTTCTTT.

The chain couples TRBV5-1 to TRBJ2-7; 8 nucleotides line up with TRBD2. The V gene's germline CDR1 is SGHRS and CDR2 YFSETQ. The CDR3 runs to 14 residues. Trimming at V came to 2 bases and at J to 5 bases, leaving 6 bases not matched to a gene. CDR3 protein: CASSFELAEHEQYF. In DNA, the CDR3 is TGCGCCAGCAGCTTTGAACTAGCGGAACACGAGCAGTACTTC.

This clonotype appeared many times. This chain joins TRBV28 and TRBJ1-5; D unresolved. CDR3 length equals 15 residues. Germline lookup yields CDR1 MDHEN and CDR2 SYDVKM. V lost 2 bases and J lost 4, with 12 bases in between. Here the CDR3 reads CASSLVIGRNQPQHF. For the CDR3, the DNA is TGTGCCAGCAGTTTAGTTATCGGACGGAATCAGCCCCAGCATTTT.

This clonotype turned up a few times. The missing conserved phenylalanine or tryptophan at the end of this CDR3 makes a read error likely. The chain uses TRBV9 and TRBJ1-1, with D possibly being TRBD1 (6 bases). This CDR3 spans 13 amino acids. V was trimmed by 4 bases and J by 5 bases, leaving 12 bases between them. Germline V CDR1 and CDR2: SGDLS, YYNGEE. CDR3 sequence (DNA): TGTGCCAGCAGCCCCGGGGGGCGGACTGAAGCTTTCTCT. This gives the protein CASSPGGRTEAFS.

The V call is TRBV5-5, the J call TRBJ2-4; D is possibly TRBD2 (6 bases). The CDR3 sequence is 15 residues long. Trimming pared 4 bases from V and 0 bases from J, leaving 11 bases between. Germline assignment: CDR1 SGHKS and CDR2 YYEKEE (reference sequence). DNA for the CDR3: TGTGCCAGCAGCACCGGGACTTCAGCCAAAAACATTCAGTACTTC. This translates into CASSTGTSAKNIQYF.

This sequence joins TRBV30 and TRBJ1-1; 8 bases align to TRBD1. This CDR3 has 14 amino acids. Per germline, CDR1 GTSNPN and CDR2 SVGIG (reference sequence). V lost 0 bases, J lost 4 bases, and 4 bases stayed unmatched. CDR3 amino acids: CAWSVEQGGTEAFF. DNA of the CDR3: TGTGCCTGGAGTGTAGAACAGGGGGGCACTGAAGCTTTCTTT.

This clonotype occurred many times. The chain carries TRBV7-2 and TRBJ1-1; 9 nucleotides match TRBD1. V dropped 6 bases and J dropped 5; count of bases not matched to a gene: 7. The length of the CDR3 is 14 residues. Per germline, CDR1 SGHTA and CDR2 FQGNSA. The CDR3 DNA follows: TGTGCCAGCAGGCCCGGGACAGGGCGAACTGAAGCTTTCTTT. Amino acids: CASRPGTGRTEAFF.

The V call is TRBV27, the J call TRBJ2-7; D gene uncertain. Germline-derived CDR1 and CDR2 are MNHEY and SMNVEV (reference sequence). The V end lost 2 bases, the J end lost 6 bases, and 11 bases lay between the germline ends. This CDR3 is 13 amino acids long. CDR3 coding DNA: TGTGCCAGCAGTTTAGGGCGCGGTGGCGAGCAGTACTTC. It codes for CASSLGRGGEQYF.

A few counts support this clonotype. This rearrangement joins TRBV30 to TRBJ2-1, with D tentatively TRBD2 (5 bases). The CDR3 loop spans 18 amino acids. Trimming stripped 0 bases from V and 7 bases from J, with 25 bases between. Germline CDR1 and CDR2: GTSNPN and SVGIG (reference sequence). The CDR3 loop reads CAWSVPLHLPTRGNEQFF. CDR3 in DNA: TGTGCCTGGAGTGTACCGTTGCACCTACCCACCCGCGGGAATGAGCAGTTCTTC.

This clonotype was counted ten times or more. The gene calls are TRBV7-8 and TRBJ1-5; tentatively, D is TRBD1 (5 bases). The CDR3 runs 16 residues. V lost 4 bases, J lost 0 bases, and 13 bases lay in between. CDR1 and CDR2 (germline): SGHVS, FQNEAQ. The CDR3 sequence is CASSWVRGDSNQPQHF. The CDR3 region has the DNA TGTGCCAGCAGCTGGGTGCGAGGGGATAGCAATCAGCCCCAGCATTTT.

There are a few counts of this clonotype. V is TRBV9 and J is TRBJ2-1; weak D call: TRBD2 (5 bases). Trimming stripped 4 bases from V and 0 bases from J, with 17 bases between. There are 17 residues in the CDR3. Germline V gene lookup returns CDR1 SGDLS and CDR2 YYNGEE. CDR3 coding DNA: TGTGCCAGCAGCCCCCAGGACTTATCGAGCTCCTACAATGAGCAGTTCTTC. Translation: CASSPQDLSSSYNEQFF.

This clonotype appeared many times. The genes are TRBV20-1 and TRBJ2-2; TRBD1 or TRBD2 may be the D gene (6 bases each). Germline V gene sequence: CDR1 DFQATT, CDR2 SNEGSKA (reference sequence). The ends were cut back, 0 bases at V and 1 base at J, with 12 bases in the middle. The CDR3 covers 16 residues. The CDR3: CSARDGGPMNTGELFF. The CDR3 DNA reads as TGCAGTGCTAGAGATGGGGGGCCTATGAACACCGGGGAGCTGTTTTTT.

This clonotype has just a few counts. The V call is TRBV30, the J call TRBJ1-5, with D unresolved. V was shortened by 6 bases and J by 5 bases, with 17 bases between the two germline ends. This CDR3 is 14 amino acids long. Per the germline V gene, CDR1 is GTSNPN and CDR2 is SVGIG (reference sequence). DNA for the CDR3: TGTGCCTGCCAAATAGGGTATACAGATCAGCCCCAGCATTTT. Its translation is CACQIGYTDQPQHF.

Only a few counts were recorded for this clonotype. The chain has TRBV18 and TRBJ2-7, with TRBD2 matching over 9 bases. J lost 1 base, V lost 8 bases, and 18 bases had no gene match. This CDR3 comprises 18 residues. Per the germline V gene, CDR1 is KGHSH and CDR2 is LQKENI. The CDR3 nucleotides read TGTGCCAGCCGATCTTCTTCAAGCGGGGGGCCTGGGTCCTACGAGCAGTACTTC. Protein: CASRSSSSGGPGSYEQYF.

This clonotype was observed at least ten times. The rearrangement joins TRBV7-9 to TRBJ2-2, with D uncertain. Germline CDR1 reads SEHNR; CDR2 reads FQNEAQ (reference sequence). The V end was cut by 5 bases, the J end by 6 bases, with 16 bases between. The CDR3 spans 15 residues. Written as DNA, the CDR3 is TGTGCCAGCAGCGCCCTCTCGGCAGAAGCCGGGGAGCTGTTTTTT. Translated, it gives CASSALSAEAGELFF. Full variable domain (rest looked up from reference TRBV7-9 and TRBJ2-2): DTGVSQNPRHKITKRGQNVTFRCDPISEHNRLYWYRQTLGQGPEFLTYFQNEAQLEKSRLLSDRFSAERPKGSFSTLEIQRTEQGDSAMYLCASSALSAEAGELFFGEGSRLTVL.

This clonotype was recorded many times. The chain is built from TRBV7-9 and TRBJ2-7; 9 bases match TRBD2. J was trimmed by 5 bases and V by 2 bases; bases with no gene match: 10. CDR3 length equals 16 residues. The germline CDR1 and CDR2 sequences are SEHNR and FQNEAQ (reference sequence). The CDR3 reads CASSLSFAGGPDEQYF. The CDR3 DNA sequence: TGTGCCAGCAGCTTATCGTTTGCGGGAGGGCCGGACGAGCAGTACTTC.

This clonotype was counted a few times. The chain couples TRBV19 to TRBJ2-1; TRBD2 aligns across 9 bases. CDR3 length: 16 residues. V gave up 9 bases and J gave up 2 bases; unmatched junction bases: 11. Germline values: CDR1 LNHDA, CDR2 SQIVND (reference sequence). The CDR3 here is CASESLAGDPYNEQFF. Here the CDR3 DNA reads TGTGCCAGCGAATCCTTAGCGGGAGATCCCTACAATGAGCAGTTCTTC.

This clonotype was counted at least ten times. This chain's CDR3 is CASSESQGRAYEQYF. CDR3 sequence (DNA): TGTGCCAGCAGTGAGTCCCAGGGGCGAGCCTACGAGCAGTACTTC. The chain is built from TRBV6-1 and TRBJ2-7; perhaps TRBD1 as D (6 bases). This CDR3 has 15 residues. The V end was cut by 3 bases, the J end by 2 bases, with 14 bases between. Germline values: CDR1 MNHNS, CDR2 SASEGT.